These 12 T cell receptor beta chains share one sample of origin, sequenced in a study of cytomegalovirus exposure and HLA in healthy donors. The PCR used 60 Vbeta and 13 Jbeta primers. Sequencing used immunoSEQ multiplex PCR; TCRdb keeps in-frame clones, though not all of them. The sample has 130,000 or so clones, about 73% seen once; the top ten hold less than 2.5%. Sequencing input: PBMCs. The receptors derive from a woman in her thirties or forties in good health and CMV-seropositive.

CDR3 residues: CASSETFYEQYF. The CDR3 bases are TGTGCCAGCAGTGAAACTTTCTACGAGCAGTACTTC. The chain combines TRBV2 with TRBJ2-7; no reliable D call. The CDR3 is 12 amino acids. In germline, CDR1 is SNHLY, CDR2 FYNNEI. Trimming cost V 2 bases and J 3 bases, with 5 bases left between them. The full variable domain, completed using reference TRBV2 and TRBJ2-7, is EPEVTQTPSHQVTQMGQEVILRCVPISNHLYFYWYRQILGQKVEFLVSFYNNEISEKSEIFDDQFSVERPDGSNFTLKIRSTKLEDSAMYFCASSETFYEQYFGPGTRLTVT.

There are a few counts of this clone. The chain has TRBV7-9 and TRBJ1-3; D is unresolved. The CDR3 totals 15 residues. Germline lookup yields CDR1 SEHNR and CDR2 FQNEAQ (reference sequence). Deletions cut 5 bases from V and 3 bases from J, with 14 bases between. CDR3: CASSQEHILGNTIYF. For the CDR3, the DNA is TGTGCCAGCAGCCAAGAACACATCCTTGGAAACACCATATATTTT.

The V and J genes are TRBV28 and TRBJ2-3; 9 bases line up with TRBD1. Germline trimming cut 5 bases from V and 5 bases from J; bases unmatched to any gene: 11. The CDR3 covers 16 residues. In germline, CDR1 is MDHEN, CDR2 SYDVKM. The CDR3 region is CASSASGTGLKDTQYF. DNA of the CDR3: TGTGCCAGCAGTGCCTCCGGGACAGGGTTAAAAGATACGCAGTATTTT.

The chain links TRBV28 to TRBJ2-2; 10 bases align to TRBD2. This CDR3 has 17 residues. CDR1 MDHEN and CDR2 SYDVKM come from the germline V gene. The junction had 7 bases not matched to a gene; V was cut back by 6 bases and J by 0 bases. CDR3 sequence (DNA): TGTGCCAGCAGCCAGAGCGGGGGGGTTACGAACACCGGGGAGCTGTTTTTT. It encodes CASSQSGGVTNTGELFF.

The chain is built from TRBV28 and TRBJ1-4, with 8 nucleotides matching TRBD1. V dropped 5 bases and J dropped 8; count of bases not matched to a gene: 10. Germline V gene data show CDR1 as MDHEN and CDR2 as SYDVKM. CDR3 length: 15 residues. The CDR3 nucleotides are TGTGCCAGCAGTGCTCAGGGGGCGCGTCTGGAAAAACTGTTTTTT. It encodes CASSAQGARLEKLFF.

This clone showed up just a few times. CDR3 in amino acids: CASSPDRGMVTGELFF. The DNA for the CDR3 is TGTGCCAGCAGCCCGGACAGGGGGATGGTCACCGGGGAGCTGTTTTTT. V and J are TRBV11-2 and TRBJ2-2, with 10 bases lining up with TRBD1. V dropped 5 bases and J dropped 4; count of bases not matched to a gene: 7. Germline CDR1 is SGHAT and CDR2 is FQNNGV. The CDR3 runs 16 residues. Using reference TRBV11-2 and TRBJ2-2 for the parts outside the CDR3, the full variable domain is EAGVAQSPRYKIIEKRQSVAFWCNPISGHATLYWYQQILGQGPKLLIQFQNNGVVDDSQLPKDRFSAERLKGVDSTLKIQPAKLEDSAVYLCASSPDRGMVTGELFFGEGSRLTVL.

V is TRBV30 and J is TRBJ2-1, with 7 bases aligning to TRBD2. Germline trimming cut 3 bases from V and 4 bases from J; bases unmatched to any gene: 6. Germline lookup yields CDR1 GTSNPN and CDR2 SVGIG (reference sequence). This CDR3 is 14 amino acids long. The CDR3, as DNA: TGTGCCTGGAGCGCAGCGGGGAATTACAATGAGCAGTTCTTC. It specifies CAWSAAGNYNEQFF. The full variable domain, completed using reference TRBV30 and TRBJ2-1, is SQTIHQWPATLVQPVGSPLSLECTVEGTSNPNLYWYRQAAGRGLQLLFYSVGIGQISSEVPQNLSASRPQDRQFILSSKKLLLSDSGFYLCAWSAAGNYNEQFFGPGTRLTVL.

V gene TRBV10-1 combines with J gene TRBJ2-7; 7 nucleotides match TRBD1. The CDR3 is made up of 23 amino acids. The V segment lost 0 bases and the J segment 1 base; nucleotides outside the gene matches: 27. CDR1 is WNHNN, CDR2 SYGVQD, per germline (reference sequence). The CDR3 loop reads CASSESEPTGTEKKTVNSYEQYF. CDR3 coding DNA: TGCGCCAGCAGTGAGTCGGAACCGACCGGGACAGAGAAAAAGACCGTTAATTCCTACGAGCAGTACTTC.

The chain employs TRBV18 and TRBJ1-4; 9 bases line up with TRBD1. The CDR3 is made up of 15 amino acids. J gave up 6 bases and V 3 bases, and 5 bases lay outside the gene matches. Germline V gene sequence: CDR1 KGHSH, CDR2 LQKENI. The CDR3 sequence: CASSPRDRADEKLFF. The CDR3 DNA reads as TGTGCCAGCTCACCCAGGGACAGGGCGGATGAAAAACTGTTTTTT.

The chain joins TRBV29-1 to TRBJ2-7, with TRBD1 matching 8 bases. V shed 4 bases and J 6 bases; nucleotides not matched to a gene: 8. Germline assignment: CDR1 SQVTM and CDR2 ANQGSEA. The CDR3 extends over 13 amino acids. Here the CDR3 DNA reads TGCAGCGTTGGTAGCGGACAGGGCAGCGAGCAGTACTTC. This gives the protein CSVGSGQGSEQYF.

This clone was detected only once. This chain uses TRBV6-1 with TRBJ2-5; 9 positions match TRBD2. CDR3 length equals 15 residues. The V gene's germline CDR1 is MNHNS and CDR2 SASEGT. Germline trimming cut 5 bases from V and 7 bases from J; bases unmatched to any gene: 11. The CDR3 DNA reads as TGTGCCAGCAGTTCCGCGGGGGGGGGCTTTGGGACCCAGTACTTC. Amino acid sequence: CASSSAGGGFGTQYF.

Remarks on this clone: A read error may account for a junction end that differs from germline. The V and J genes are TRBV15 and TRBJ2-5, with 7 bases aligning to TRBD2. The CDR3 has 19 amino acids. The germline CDR1 and CDR2 sequences are LNHNV and YYDKDF (reference sequence). The CDR3 region is CATSRDLPGLGLNQETQYF. The CDR3 nucleotides read TGTGCCACCAGCAGAGATTTACCCGGACTAGGTCTTAACCAGGAGACCCAGTACTTC.